Given below is one T cell receptor (beta chain) in context. The repertoire was sequenced with immunoSEQ multiplex PCR; TCRdb's copy has only in-frame clones and lacks some. The data contain under 250,000 clones, over 65% of them seen just once; the ten biggest clones take up approximately 2.5%. This CDR3 comprises 16 residues. J gave up 4 bases and V 3 bases, and 8 bases lay outside the gene matches. Germline V gene data show CDR1 as SGHRS and CDR2 as YFSETQ. The source of the sample is a study of blood T cell repertoires in COVID-19. Across the study: Acute-phase and convalescent COVID-19 samples originated in the United States, Italy and Spain. PBMCs, B-cell-depleted T cells, or T cells were the source of the cDNA or gDNA that made up the material.

The J gene is TRBJ2-2, the V gene TRBV5-1, with 8 bases that match TRBD2. The sequence derives from a woman aged 65 to 85 with active or convalescent COVID-19. Sequenced: peripheral blood. The CDR3 DNA is TGCGCCAGCAGCTCCCCCCGGGGGGGAACCACCGGGGAGCTGTTTTTT. Translating gives CASSSPRGGTTGELFF.